Shown below are 19 T cell receptor beta chains from a single sample sequenced in a study of OX40 agonist ivuxolimab in advanced cancers. TCRdb's table, derived via immunoSEQ multiplex PCR, lists solely in-frame clones and lacks some. The table shows 100,000 to 150,000 clones, with around 90% occurring only once. Here the sequenced sample was CD4+ or CD8+ T cells sorted from blood, taken in a trial of the OX40 agonist ivuxolimab. Every receptor here comes from an adult with an advanced solid tumor such as melanoma, head and neck, liver or kidney cancer.

The chain combines TRBV6-1 with TRBJ1-5; no clear D. The V end was cut by 3 bases, the J end by 5 bases, with 14 bases between. Germline CDR1 is MNHNS and CDR2 is SASEGT. The CDR3 sequence is 15 residues long. The CDR3 loop is CASSEGRVGDQPQHF. The CDR3 DNA reads as TGTGCCAGCAGTGAGGGTAGGGTCGGGGATCAGCCCCAGCATTTT.

The chain recombines TRBV7-2 with TRBJ2-5; D is possibly TRBD1 (5 bases). The J call is doubtful: the DNA matches TRBJ2-7 better. This CDR3 is built from 16 residues. CDR1 and CDR2 (germline): SGHTA, FQGNSA. The CDR3 loop reads CASSLASRGRTTEQYF. CDR3 DNA: TGTGCCAGCAGCTTAGCGTCTAGGGGCCGTACCACCGAGCAGTACTTC.

The chain's CDR3 is CASSLSGSDYGYTF. The CDR3 nucleotides are TGTGCCAGCAGCTTAAGCGGCAGCGACTATGGCTACACCTTC. V usage is TRBV7-3 and J usage is TRBJ1-2; the D is unclear. The CDR3 totals 14 residues. The germline V gene has CDR1 SGHTA and CDR2 FQGTGA. The germline V and J ends were trimmed by 1 base and 3 bases, with 9 bases remaining between them. Full variable domain (missing parts from reference TRBV7-3 and TRBJ1-2): GAGVSQTPSNKVTEKGKYVELRCDPISGHTALYWYRQSLGQGPEFLIYFQGTGAADDSGLPNDRFFAVRPEGSVSTLKIQRTERGDSAVYLCASSLSGSDYGYTFGSGTRLTVV.

V and J are TRBV2 and TRBJ1-2; D gene uncertain. CDR1 and CDR2 (germline): SNHLY, FYNNEI. This CDR3 contains 13 residues. Deletions cut 1 base from V and 4 bases from J, with 7 bases between. CDR3 sequence (DNA): TGTGCCAGCAGTGAAGTTGAGGGCTATGGCTACACCTTC. Protein sequence: CASSEVEGYGYTF.

The chain's CDR3 is CATSKRVSNEQFF. As DNA, the CDR3 is TGTGCCACCAGCAAGAGGGTCTCCAATGAGCAGTTCTTC. V and J are TRBV15 and TRBJ2-1; a weak D match, TRBD2 (5 bases). Germline V gene data show CDR1 as LNHNV and CDR2 as YYDKDF (reference sequence). The CDR3 is made up of 13 amino acids. Trimming removed 4 bases from V and 6 bases from J, with 10 bases in between.

The table lists this clone with a count of one. The V gene is TRBV28, the J gene TRBJ2-1; TRBD2 agrees at 8 bases. The CDR3 extends over 15 amino acids. The germline CDR1 and CDR2 sequences are MDHEN and SYDVKM. V trimming: 2 bases; J trimming: 10 bases; junction bases outside the gene matches: 10. The CDR3 sequence is CASSLRGLGVGEQFF. For the CDR3, the DNA is TGTGCCAGCAGTTTAAGGGGACTAGGGGTGGGAGAGCAGTTCTTC.

Only a few counts were recorded for this clone. The rearrangement joins TRBV25-1 to TRBJ1-2; TRBD1 aligns across 9 bases. Looked up from germline, CDR1 is MGHDK and CDR2 is SYGVNS. The CDR3 consists of 14 residues. Trimming at V came to 3 bases and at J to 6 bases, leaving 5 bases not matched to a gene. The CDR3 DNA reads TGTGCCAGCAGTGACGGGACAGGGATTGATGGCTACACCTTC. It encodes CASSDGTGIDGYTF.

DNA of the CDR3: TGCGCCAGCGCGCCAGGGAGCGACACTGAAGCTTTCTTT. This sequence encodes CASAPGSDTEAFF. The chain has TRBV5-1 and TRBJ1-1; D perhaps matches TRBD1 (5 bases). In germline, CDR1 is SGHRS, CDR2 YFSETQ. Deletions cut 7 bases from V and 3 bases from J, with 13 bases between. The CDR3 covers 13 residues.

The chain carries TRBV4-3 and TRBJ2-1, with a possible D match to TRBD2 (5 bases). Germline CDR1 reads LGHNA; CDR2 reads YSLEER. Trimming removed 0 bases from V and 7 bases from J, with 10 bases in between. The CDR3 is made up of 14 amino acids. CDR3 amino acids: CASSQESSRNEQFF. For the CDR3, the DNA is TGCGCCAGCAGCCAAGAATCTAGCAGGAATGAGCAGTTCTTC.

The CDR3 sequence is CASRVGDNREQYF. The CDR3 bases are TGTGCCAGCAGGGTAGGGGACAACCGCGAGCAGTACTTC. This chain joins TRBV28 and TRBJ2-7, with D maybe TRBD1 (6 bases). The germline V gene encodes CDR1 MDHEN and CDR2 SYDVKM. This CDR3 is built from 13 residues. Trimming pared 6 bases from V and 6 bases from J, leaving 15 bases between. Filled out from reference TRBV28 and TRBJ2-7, the complete variable domain reads DVKVTQSSRYLVKRTGEKVFLECVQDMDHENMFWYRQDPGLGLRLIYFSYDVKMKEKGDIPEGYSVSREKKERFSLILESASTNQTSMYLCASRVGDNREQYFGPGTRLTVT.

CDR3 sequence: CASSLMGQGAYEQYF. CDR3 nucleotide sequence: TGCGCCAGCAGCTTGATGGGACAGGGAGCCTACGAGCAGTACTTC. The chain links TRBV5-1 to TRBJ2-7; 9 bases are shared with TRBD1. The V and J ends lost 1 base and 2 bases, in that order; junction bases with no gene match: 4. Germline V gives CDR1 SGHRS, CDR2 YFSETQ. The CDR3 contains 15 residues.

The chain couples TRBV7-3 to TRBJ2-7; TRBD1 or TRBD2 may be the D gene (6 bases each). V lost 4 bases and J 5 bases, leaving 18 bases between the germline ends. The germline V gene encodes CDR1 SGHTA and CDR2 FQGTGA. The CDR3 spans 15 residues. In DNA, the CDR3 is TGTGCCAGCAGCTCCTCCGGGGGCGCTCGGGACGAGCAGTACTTC. Translation gives CASSSSGGARDEQYF.

V is TRBV28 and J is TRBJ2-7, with D unclear. CDR1 is MDHEN, CDR2 SYDVKM, per germline. CDR3 size: 14 residues. Trimming removed 2 bases from V and 5 bases from J, with 13 bases in between. For the CDR3, the DNA is TGTGCCAGCAGTTTAGGGCAGTACATCCACGAGCAGTACTTC. It yields the protein CASSLGQYIHEQYF.

This sequence joins TRBV6-1 and TRBJ2-7; 8 bases match TRBD1. The CDR3 consists of 16 residues. Trimming at V came to 3 bases and at J to 2 bases, leaving 9 bases not matched to a gene. Germline V lookup: CDR1 MNHNS, CDR2 SASEGT. The CDR3 loop reads CASSDGTGFSTYEQYF. In DNA form, the CDR3 reads TGTGCCAGCAGTGACGGGACAGGCTTTTCAACCTACGAGCAGTACTTC.

The CDR3 here is CASSQEVLRERVYIQYF. The CDR3 region has the DNA TGTGCCAGCAGCCAAGAGGTATTGCGGGAGAGAGTGTACATTCAGTACTTC. The chain recombines TRBV4-2 with TRBJ2-4; 7 nucleotides agree with TRBD2. J was trimmed by 8 bases and V by 0 bases; bases with no gene match: 13. Germline lookup yields CDR1 LGHNA and CDR2 YNFKEQ. The CDR3 consists of 17 residues.

This chain connects TRBV9 to TRBJ2-5; D might be TRBD1 (6 bases). The DNA matches TRBJ2-7 better at its end, which makes the J call doubtful. CDR3 length equals 12 residues. The V gene's germline CDR1 is SGDLS and CDR2 YYNGEE. The CDR3 nucleotides are TGTGCCAGCAGCTCAGGGGTGGGCGAGCAGTACTTC. It codes for CASSSGVGEQYF.

The chain combines TRBV5-4 with TRBJ2-7; D call uncertain. Germline CDR1 is SGHNT and CDR2 is YYREEE (reference sequence). V was pared by 3 bases and J by 0 bases, with 10 bases between. CDR3 length: 14 residues. The CDR3 here is CASSSVESSYEQYF. CDR3 coding DNA: TGTGCCAGCAGCTCAGTAGAGAGCTCCTACGAGCAGTACTTC. Variable domain in full (rest from reference TRBV5-4 and TRBJ2-7): ETGVTQSPTHLIKTRGQQVTLRCSSQSGHNTVSWYQQALGQGPQFIFQYYREEENGRGNFPPRFSGLQFPNYSSELNVNALELDDSALYLCASSSVESSYEQYFGPGTRLTVT.

This clone was counted a single time. This chain links TRBV15 with TRBJ1-2; no reliable D call. The CDR3 consists of 13 residues. Trimming cost V 6 bases and J 7 bases, with 15 bases left between them. Per germline, CDR1 LNHNV and CDR2 YYDKDF (reference sequence). The DNA of the CDR3 is TGTGCCACCAGTAACAGTCCCCCACGTGGCTACACCTTC. Protein: CATSNSPPRGYTF.

The J gene is TRBJ2-1, the V gene TRBV9, with 9 nucleotides matching TRBD2. The ends lost 0 bases at V and 4 bases at J; junction bases unmatched: 8. The CDR3 contains 17 residues. Germline V gene sequence: CDR1 SGDLS, CDR2 YYNGEE. The CDR3 region is CASSVADSGSSYNEQFF. The CDR3 DNA reads as TGTGCCAGCAGCGTAGCTGATAGCGGGAGTTCTTACAATGAGCAGTTCTTC.